This is a list of T cell receptor beta chains from one sample in a study of regulatory T cells in long-lasting Graves disease. TCRdb reprocessed the multiplex PCR reads with MiXCR, giving one entry per CDR3 protein. In the table there are 600,000 to 650,000 distinct CDR3 sequences, roughly 15% of which are singletons. The sample also formed part of further work on T cells in Graves' hyperthyroidism and ophthalmopathy.

The sequencing here drew on peripheral blood mononuclear cells (PBMCs), taken at new diagnosis, from a patient treated with antithyroid drugs. The receptors come from a woman in her twenties or thirties with Graves disease. CDR3s include the opening cysteine and the closing phenylalanine or tryptophan. Each record gives: clone size, V gene, D gene, J gene, CDR3 DNA, CDR3 protein. D genes are given only for firm matches. Clone size is given for some rows only: seen once, a few or many times, or a class if the clone is expanded.

many	TRBV6-1	.	TRBJ2-5	TGTGCCAGCCGCCACGGACAACGACAAGAGACCCAGTACTTC	CASRHGQRQETQYF
many	TRBV28	.	TRBJ1-3	TGTGCCAGTTCGAGGGTACCTATCTCTGGAAACACCATATATTTT	CASSRVPISGNTIYF
.	TRBV4-1	.	TRBJ2-7	TGCGCCAGCAGCCAAGAAGTCTCAACCGGCGAGCAGTACTTC	CASSQEVSTGEQYF
.	TRBV7-9	.	TRBJ2-7	TGTGCCAGCAGCCCCCTCGGCGGCGGAGCAACCTACGAGCAGTACTTC	CASSPLGGGATYEQYF
many	TRBV11-3	.	TRBJ2-5	TGTGCCAGCAGCTTAGACGGAGCTTCGCCGGAGACCCAGTACTTC	CASSLDGASPETQYF
.	TRBV24-1	.	TRBJ2-2	TGTGCCACCAGTGATTCCAAAGGCGGGGAGCTGTTTTTT	CATSDSKGGELFF
many	TRBV2	.	TRBJ2-7	TGTGCCAGCAGGCTCACGTCTTCCAGGGTGAACGAGCAGTACTTC	CASRLTSSRVNEQYF
many	TRBV12-3/TRBV12-4	.	TRBJ1-1	TGTGCCAGCAGAACTCCGGGCGGGCCCCCTGAAGCTTTCTTT	CASRTPGGPPEAFF
many	TRBV27	TRBD1	TRBJ2-2	TGTGCCAGCCACAGACAGGGTGACACCGGGGAGCTGTTTTTT	CASHRQGDTGELFF
many	TRBV2	.	TRBJ1-1	TGTGCCAGCAGCGTAGCGGGAGTCAACACTGAAGCTTTCTTT	CASSVAGVNTEAFF
once	TRBV29-1	.	TRBJ1-4	TGCAGCGTTGATTCCCCGGACGGCCCTAATGAAAAACTGTTTTTT	CSVDSPDGPNEKLFF
many	TRBV15	.	TRBJ2-7	TGTGCCACCAGCAGAGATGGCAGAGGATCCTACGAGCAGTACTTC	CATSRDGRGSYEQYF
many	TRBV7-6	.	TRBJ2-7	TGTGCCAGCAGCTTAGGACCGCTGTCCTACGAGCAGTACTTC	CASSLGPLSYEQYF
few	TRBV5-6	.	TRBJ2-7	TGTGCCAGCAGCTTGGCGGGACCGAACTACGAGCAGTACTTC	CASSLAGPNYEQYF
few	TRBV27	TRBD1	TRBJ2-7	TGTGCCAGCAGTCCGATCCGGGACAGGATAACCTACGAGCAGTACTTC	CASSPIRDRITYEQYF
many	TRBV5-1	TRBD2	TRBJ2-2	TGCGCCAGCAGCGCACTTATAGCGGGAGCGAACACCGGGGAGCTGTTTTTT	CASSALIAGANTGELFF
.	TRBV7-3	.	TRBJ2-5	TGTGCCAGCAGCTTAGGACCCCAATCCGGGACCCAGTACTTC	CASSLGPQSGTQYF
many	TRBV27	.	TRBJ1-3	TGTGCCAGCAAGGGGATCTCTGGAAACACCATATATTTT	CASKGISGNTIYF
many	TRBV28	TRBD2	TRBJ2-2	TGTGCCAGCAGACCCAGACCTCGGACTAGGGGCACCGGGGAGCTGTTTTTT	CASRPRPRTRGTGELFF
few	TRBV20-1	.	TRBJ1-6	TGCAGTGCTAGTAATCCGCAACAGGGAACCTATAATTCACCCCTCCACTTT	CSASNPQQGTYNSPLHF
.	TRBV12-5	.	TRBJ2-2	TGTGCTAGTGGATCTAGGTTCGGGGAGCTGTTTTTT	CASGSRFGELFF
many	TRBV24-1	.	TRBJ1-2	TGTGCCACCAGTGACCCGCCGGTCGGCTATGGCTACACCTTC	CATSDPPVGYGYTF
many	TRBV7-9	.	TRBJ2-2	TGTGCCAGCAGCTTAAGGACAGAAATAACCGGGGAGCTGTTTTTT	CASSLRTEITGELFF
.	TRBV19	.	TRBJ1-5	TGTGCCAGTAGTATAGCGGGCCCAAACAGGGTCGATAGCAATCAGCCCCAGCATTTT	CASSIAGPNRVDSNQPQHF
many	TRBV29-1	.	TRBJ1-1	TGCAGCGTTTCCCAGATGGAGAACACTGAAGCTTTCTTT	CSVSQMENTEAFF
.	TRBV28	.	TRBJ2-6	TGTGCCAGCAGTTCCAGACAGAGCTCTGGGGCCAACGTCCTGACTTTC	CASSSRQSSGANVLTF
many	TRBV30	.	TRBJ1-5	TGTGCCTGGAGAGGGCAGGGCAATCAGCCCCAGCATTTT	CAWRGQGNQPQHF
.	TRBV24-1	TRBD1	TRBJ1-2	TGTGCCACCAGTGATTCGACAGGGGGCTCGGGTGGCTACACCTTC	CATSDSTGGSGGYTF
few	TRBV28	.	TRBJ2-1	TGTGCCAGCTGCCGCCTTAGCTCCTACAATGAGCAGTTCTTC	CASCRLSSYNEQFF
few	TRBV4-1	TRBD1	TRBJ2-7	TGCGCCAGCAGCCTCTGGTACAGGGGGACCAGATTC	CASSLWYRGTRF
few	TRBV29-1	.	TRBJ2-7	TGCAGCGCCCGTCTATTTGGGATGGCACTCGAGCAGTACTTC	CSARLFGMALEQYF
.	TRBV6-2/TRBV6-3	.	TRBJ2-3	TGTGCCAGCAGTTACTTGGGGGGGGCCGGCACAGATACGCAGTATTTT	CASSYLGGAGTDTQYF
many	TRBV7-9	.	TRBJ1-1	TGTGCCAGCAGCCAGATGGTGGGGGGAACTGAAGCTTTCTTT	CASSQMVGGTEAFF
many	TRBV7-9	.	TRBJ2-7	TGTGCCAGCAGCATCGGACTGACTTACGAGCAGTACTTC	CASSIGLTYEQYF
many	TRBV7-2	.	TRBJ2-1	TGTGCCAGCAGCTTTTTGGCTAGGGGCAATGAGCAGTTCTTC	CASSFLARGNEQFF